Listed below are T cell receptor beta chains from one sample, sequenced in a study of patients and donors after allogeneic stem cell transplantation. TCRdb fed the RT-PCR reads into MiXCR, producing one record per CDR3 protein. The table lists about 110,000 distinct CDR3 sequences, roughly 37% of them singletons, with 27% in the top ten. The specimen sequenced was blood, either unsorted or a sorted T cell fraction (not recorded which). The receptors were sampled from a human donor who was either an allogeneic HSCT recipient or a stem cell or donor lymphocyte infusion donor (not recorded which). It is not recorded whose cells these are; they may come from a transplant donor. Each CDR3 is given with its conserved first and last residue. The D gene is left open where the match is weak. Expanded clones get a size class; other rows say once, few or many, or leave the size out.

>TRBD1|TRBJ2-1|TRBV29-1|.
CGRQGQYNEQFF
TGCGGTAGACAGGGACAATACAATGAGCAGTTCTTC
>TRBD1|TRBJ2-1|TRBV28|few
CASRLPGQGNNEQFF
TGTGCCAGCAGATTGCCGGGACAGGGTAACAATGAGCAGTTCTTC
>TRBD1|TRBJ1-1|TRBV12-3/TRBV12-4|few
CASSLGQGRGTEAFF
TGTGCCAGCAGTTTAGGACAGGGAAGGGGCACTGAAGCTTTCTTT
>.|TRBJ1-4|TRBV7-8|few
CASSSSRFTNEKLFF
TGTGCCAGCAGCTCAAGTCGGTTCACTAATGAAAAACTGTTTTTT
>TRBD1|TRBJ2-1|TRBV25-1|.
CASSEYPGDRAYNEQFF
TGTGCCAGCAGTGAATACCCCGGTGACAGGGCCTACAATGAGCAGTTCTTC
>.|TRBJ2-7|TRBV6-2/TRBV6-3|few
CASSPRGMGLFSYEQYF
TGTGCCAGCAGTCCCCGAGGGATGGGGCTTTTCTCCTACGAGCAGTACTTC
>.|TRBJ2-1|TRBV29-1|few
CSVLQVSNYNEQFF
TGCAGCGTTTTACAGGTGTCCAACTACAATGAGCAGTTCTTC
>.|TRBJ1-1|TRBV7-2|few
CASILLRTRAEAFF
TGTGCCAGCATCCTTCTCAGGACCCGGGCTGAAGCTTTCTTT
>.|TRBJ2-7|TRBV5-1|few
CASSLLRGPYEQYF
TGCGCCAGCAGCTTACTGAGGGGTCCCTACGAGCAGTACTTC
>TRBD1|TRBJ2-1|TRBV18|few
CITGGSYNEQFF
TGTATAACAGGGGGCTCCTACAATGAGCAGTTCTTC
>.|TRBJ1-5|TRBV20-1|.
CSARGQLNQPQHF
TGCAGTGCCAGAGGACAGCTCAATCAGCCCCAGCATTTT
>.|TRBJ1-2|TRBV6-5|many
CASSSEFRSAYGYTF
TGTGCCAGCAGTTCCGAGTTTAGGTCGGCCTATGGCTACACCTTC
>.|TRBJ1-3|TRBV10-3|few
CAISDRVGNTIYF
TGTGCCATCAGTGACAGGGTCGGAAACACCATATATTTT
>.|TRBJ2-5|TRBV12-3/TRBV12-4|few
CASSFLAAQETQYF
TGTGCCAGCAGTTTCTTGGCGGCGCAAGAGACCCAGTACTTC
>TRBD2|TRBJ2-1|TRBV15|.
CATSLAGNRGNEQFF
TGTGCCACCAGCTTAGCGGGTAATCGGGGCAATGAGCAGTTCTTC
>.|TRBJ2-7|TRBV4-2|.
CASSYKSSYEQYF
TGTGCCAGCAGCTACAAGAGCTCCTACGAGCAGTACTTC
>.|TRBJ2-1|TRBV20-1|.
CSAITQLTANEQFF
TGCAGTGCTATTACTCAGCTTACGGCCAATGAGCAGTTCTTC
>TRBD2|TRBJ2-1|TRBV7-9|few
CASSQTSGKNNEQFF
TGTGCCAGCAGCCAGACTAGCGGGAAAAACAATGAGCAGTTCTTC
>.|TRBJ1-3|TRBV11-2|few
CASSFRQAPIYF
TGTGCCAGCAGCTTTAGACAGGCTCCCATATATTTT
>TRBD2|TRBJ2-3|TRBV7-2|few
CASSWPGLAGGLDTQYF
TGTGCCAGCAGCTGGCCGGGACTAGCGGGAGGATTAGATACGCAGTATTTT
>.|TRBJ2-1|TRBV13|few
CASSSDSVWTASYNEQFF
TGTGCCAGCAGCTCCGATTCCGTGTGGACAGCCTCCTACAATGAGCAGTTCTTC
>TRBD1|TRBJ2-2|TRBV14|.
CASSSWTGVAGELFF
TGTGCCAGCAGCTCCTGGACAGGAGTAGCCGGGGAGCTGTTTTTT
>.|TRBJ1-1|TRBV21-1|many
CASSKEGGALNTEAFF
TGTGCCAGCAGCAAAGAAGGGGGCGCGTTGAACACTGAAGCTTTCTTT
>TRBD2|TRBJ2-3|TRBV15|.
CATSRRLAGDGDTQYF
TGTGCCACCAGCAGGAGACTAGCGGGAGATGGAGATACGCAGTATTTT
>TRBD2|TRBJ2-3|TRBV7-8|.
CASSQGSGRTDTQYF
TGTGCCAGCAGCCAGGGTAGCGGGAGGACAGATACGCAGTATTTT
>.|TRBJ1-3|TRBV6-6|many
CASSYGNSGNTIYF
TGTGCCAGCAGTTACGGAAACTCTGGAAACACCATATATTTT
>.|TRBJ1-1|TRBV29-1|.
CSVTLNTEAFF
TGCAGCGTTACATTGAACACTGAAGCTTTCTTT
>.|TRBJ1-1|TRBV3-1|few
CASSREGGNTEAFF
TGTGCCAGCAGCCGAGAAGGAGGGAACACTGAAGCTTTCTTT
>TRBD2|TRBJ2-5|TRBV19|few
CASSVERGETQYF
TGTGCCAGTAGTGTGGAGCGGGGGGAGACCCAGTACTTC
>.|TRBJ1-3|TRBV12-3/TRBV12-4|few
CASSLAKGGRNTIYF
TGTGCCAGCAGTTTAGCCAAGGGGGGCAGAAACACCATATATTTT
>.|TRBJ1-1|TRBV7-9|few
CASSLKANTEAFF
TGTGCCAGCAGCCTTAAAGCGAACACTGAAGCTTTCTTT
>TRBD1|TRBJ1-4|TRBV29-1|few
CSVGQGREKLFF
TGCAGCGTTGGACAGGGGAGAGAAAAACTGTTTTTT
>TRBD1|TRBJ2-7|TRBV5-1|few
CASRYQTGSDEQYF
TGCGCCAGCAGATATCAGACAGGGAGCGACGAGCAGTACTTC
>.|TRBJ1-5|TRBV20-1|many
CSASGGLGQPQHF
TGCAGTGCTAGCGGCGGGTTGGGACAGCCCCAGCATTTT
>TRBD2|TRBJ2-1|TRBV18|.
CASSPQMGLAGGPRTNEQFF
TGTGCCAGCTCACCGCAGATGGGACTAGCGGGAGGGCCGAGGACCAATGAGCAGTTCTTC
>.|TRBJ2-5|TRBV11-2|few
CASSPTITGVETQYF
TGTGCCAGCAGCCCTACCATAACGGGAGTGGAGACCCAGTACTTC
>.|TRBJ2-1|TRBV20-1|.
CSAWYSYNEQFF
TGCAGTGCATGGTACTCCTACAATGAGCAGTTCTTC
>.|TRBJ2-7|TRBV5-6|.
CASSFGLAYEQYF
TGTGCCAGCAGTTTTGGACTCGCCTACGAGCAGTACTTC
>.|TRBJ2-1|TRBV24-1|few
CATSDTREQFF
TGTGCCACCAGTGATACGCGGGAGCAGTTCTTC
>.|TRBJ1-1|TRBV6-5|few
CASSSPPIRMNTEAFF
TGTGCCAGCAGTTCTCCCCCGATTCGCATGAACACTGAAGCTTTCTTT
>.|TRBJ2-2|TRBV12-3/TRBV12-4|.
CASRPGQGTTGELFF
TGTGCCAGCAGACCCGGGCAGGGGACCACCGGGGAGCTGTTTTTT
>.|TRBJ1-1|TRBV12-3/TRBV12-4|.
CASSPALLAEAFF
TGTGCCAGCAGCCCCGCATTGCTGGCTGAAGCTTTCTTT